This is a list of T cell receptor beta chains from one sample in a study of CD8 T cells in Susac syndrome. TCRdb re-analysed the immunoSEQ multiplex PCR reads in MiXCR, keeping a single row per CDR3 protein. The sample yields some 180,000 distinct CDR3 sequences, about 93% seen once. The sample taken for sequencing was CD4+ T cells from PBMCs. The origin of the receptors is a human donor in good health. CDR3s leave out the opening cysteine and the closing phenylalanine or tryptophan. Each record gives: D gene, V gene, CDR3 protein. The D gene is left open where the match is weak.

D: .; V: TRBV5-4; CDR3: ASSLGRVSGANVLT
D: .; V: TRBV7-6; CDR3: ASSPGTPAGYGYT
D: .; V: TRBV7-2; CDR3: ASRRDGSYNEQF
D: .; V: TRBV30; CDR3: ARTGGGGGTGTQY
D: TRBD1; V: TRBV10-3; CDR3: ATLGTEGAGELF
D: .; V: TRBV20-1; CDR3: SARSRPTGELF
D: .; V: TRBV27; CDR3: ASSLALETDTQY
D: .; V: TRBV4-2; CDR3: ASSQGGGPSYEQY
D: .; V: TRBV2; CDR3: ASNQPFTYEQY
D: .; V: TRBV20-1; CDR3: SAHPTGWTEAF
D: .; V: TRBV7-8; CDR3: ASSFLSSNYGYT
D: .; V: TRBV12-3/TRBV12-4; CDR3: ASSGGWRTEAF
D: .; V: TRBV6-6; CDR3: ASSQGTYEQY
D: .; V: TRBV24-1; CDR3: ATSPRGSGANVLT
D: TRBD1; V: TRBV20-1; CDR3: SALERQGAWETQY
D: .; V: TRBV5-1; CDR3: ASSLDSSGSPLH
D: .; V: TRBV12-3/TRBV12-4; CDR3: ASTLTGLGTEAF
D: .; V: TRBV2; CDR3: ASSEEGMQPQH
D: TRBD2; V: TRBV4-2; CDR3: ASSQLAGGPETQY
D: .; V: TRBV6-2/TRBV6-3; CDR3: ASRADSRYEQY
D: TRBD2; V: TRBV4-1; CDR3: ASSQEGLAGGKETQY
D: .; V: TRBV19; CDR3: ASSIARGNYEQY
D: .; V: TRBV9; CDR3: ASSIQASTDTQY
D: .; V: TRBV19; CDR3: ASSFDRSSNTGELF
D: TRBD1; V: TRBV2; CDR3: ASSLQQGLNEKLF
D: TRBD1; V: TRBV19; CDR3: ASHSGTVNTGELF
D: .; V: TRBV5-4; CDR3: ASSLFLNTEAF
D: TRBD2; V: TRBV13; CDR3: ASSPTSGGKNIQY
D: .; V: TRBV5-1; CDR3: ASSSLSGRRNTEAF
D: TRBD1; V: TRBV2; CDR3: ASRVDRATGELF
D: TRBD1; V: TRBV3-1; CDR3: ASSQAGQGAQF
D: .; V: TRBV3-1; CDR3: ASSQDRKQY
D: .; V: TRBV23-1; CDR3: ASSQSEVWGPPRNQPQH
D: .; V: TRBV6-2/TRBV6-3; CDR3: ASSRDNGNTEAF
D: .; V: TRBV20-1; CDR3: SARVGIHSNQPQH
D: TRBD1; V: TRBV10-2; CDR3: ASRNGQAMTQETQY
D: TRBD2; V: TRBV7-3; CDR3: ASSFLAGGAETQY
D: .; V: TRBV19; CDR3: ASSTLGPPLGADTQY
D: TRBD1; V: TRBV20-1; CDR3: SARDMTGWDGELF
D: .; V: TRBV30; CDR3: AWSGQRNTEAF
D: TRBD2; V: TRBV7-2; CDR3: ASSLAGGLPYNEQF
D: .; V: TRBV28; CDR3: ASSEFSNQPQH
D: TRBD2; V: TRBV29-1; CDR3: SGGTSSYNEQF
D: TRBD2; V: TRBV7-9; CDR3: ASRSGGLSTDTQY
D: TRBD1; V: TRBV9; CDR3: ASSVGDRGSYNEQF
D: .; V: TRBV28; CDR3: ASSLGGQGAKTF
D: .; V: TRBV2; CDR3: ASSSSLNTEAF
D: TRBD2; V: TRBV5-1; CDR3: ASSPGLAGMSGELF
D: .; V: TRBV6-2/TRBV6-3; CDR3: ASSDGTLGGNTIY
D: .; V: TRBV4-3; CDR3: ASSQDETGELF
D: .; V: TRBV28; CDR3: ASLGVASNQPQH
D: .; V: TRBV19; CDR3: ASTPPGQNNYGYT
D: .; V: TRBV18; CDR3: ASSPNREQF
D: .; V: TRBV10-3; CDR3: AIKEGPGYNEQF
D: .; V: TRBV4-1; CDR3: ASSQDRARGNSPLH
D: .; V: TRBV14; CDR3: ASSLSTLTGSYEQY
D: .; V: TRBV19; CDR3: ASSIDSGDTQY
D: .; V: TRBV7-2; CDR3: ASSLVGRDEKLF
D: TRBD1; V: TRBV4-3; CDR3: ASSQNPSGGGSVKLF